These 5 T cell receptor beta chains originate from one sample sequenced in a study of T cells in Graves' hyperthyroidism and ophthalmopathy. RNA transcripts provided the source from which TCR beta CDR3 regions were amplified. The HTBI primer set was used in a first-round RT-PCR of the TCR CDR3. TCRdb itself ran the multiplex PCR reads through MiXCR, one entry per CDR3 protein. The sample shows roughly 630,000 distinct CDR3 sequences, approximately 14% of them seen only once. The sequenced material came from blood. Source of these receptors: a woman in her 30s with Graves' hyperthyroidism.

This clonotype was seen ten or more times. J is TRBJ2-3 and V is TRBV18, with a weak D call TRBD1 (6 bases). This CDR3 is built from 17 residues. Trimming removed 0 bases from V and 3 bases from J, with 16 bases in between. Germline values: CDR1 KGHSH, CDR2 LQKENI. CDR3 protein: CASSPPLTGFNTDTQYF. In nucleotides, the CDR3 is TGTGCCAGCTCACCACCGCTAACAGGGTTCAATACAGATACGCAGTATTTT.

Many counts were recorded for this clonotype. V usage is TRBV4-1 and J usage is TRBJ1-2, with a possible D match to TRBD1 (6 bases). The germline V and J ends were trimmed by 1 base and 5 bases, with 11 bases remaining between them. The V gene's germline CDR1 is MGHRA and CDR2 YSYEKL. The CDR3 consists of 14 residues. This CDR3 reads CASSQGTRGYGYTF. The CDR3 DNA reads TGCGCCAGCAGCCAAGGAACCAGGGGTTATGGCTACACCTTC.

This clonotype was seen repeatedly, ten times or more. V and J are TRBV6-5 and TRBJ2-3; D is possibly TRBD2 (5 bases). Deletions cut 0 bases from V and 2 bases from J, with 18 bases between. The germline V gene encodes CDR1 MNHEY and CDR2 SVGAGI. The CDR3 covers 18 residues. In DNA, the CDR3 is TGTGCCAGCAGTTACTCGACCCCGAGGGAGACCCACACAGATACGCAGTATTTT. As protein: CASSYSTPRETHTDTQYF.

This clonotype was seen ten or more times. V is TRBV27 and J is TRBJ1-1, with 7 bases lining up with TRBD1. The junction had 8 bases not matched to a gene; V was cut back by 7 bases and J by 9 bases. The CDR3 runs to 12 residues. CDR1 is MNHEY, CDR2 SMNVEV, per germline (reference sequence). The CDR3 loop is CASNSQGSKAFF. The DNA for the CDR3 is TGTGCCAGCAACTCACAGGGGAGTAAAGCTTTCTTT.

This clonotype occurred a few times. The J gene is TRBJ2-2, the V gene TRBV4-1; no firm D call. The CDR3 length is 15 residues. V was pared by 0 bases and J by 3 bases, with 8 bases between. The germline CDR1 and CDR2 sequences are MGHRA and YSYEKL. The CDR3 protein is CASSQDGLDTGELFF. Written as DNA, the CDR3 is TGCGCCAGCAGCCAAGACGGTCTAGACACCGGGGAGCTGTTTTTT.